This paragraph reports one T cell receptor beta chain. Antigen specificity is unknown. The sample belongs to a study of blood T cells in healthy people across ages. Study-level findings and limits: Possibly confounding the expanded clonotype changes was the fact that donor CMV status was unknown.

Together with a sample-barcoded 5' primer, a J-beta primer mix was included in a second PCR lasting roughly 6 to 12 cycles. Each CDR3 protein is one row after TCRdb ran MiXCR on the 5' RACE reads. The sample records fewer than 2 million distinct CDR3 sequences, around 40% being singletons. Germline assignment: CDR1 SEHNR and CDR2 FQNEAQ (reference sequence). There are 13 residues in the CDR3. Trimming took off 5 bases at V and 4 bases at J, with 11 bases between the two ends. The V and J genes are TRBV7-9 and TRBJ1-2; D is uncertain. Material: blood. The receptor was isolated from a human donor in good health. The CDR3 loop is CASSQPLLYGYTF. CDR3 coding DNA: TGTGCCAGCAGCCAGCCGCTCCTCTATGGCTACACCTTC.